This T cell receptor (beta chain) was found in a study of blood T cell repertoires in COVID-19. Overall study context: Whether acute or convalescent, the COVID-19 samples came from the United States, Italy and Spain. T cells, B-cell-depleted T cells, or PBMCs supplied cDNA or gDNA.

There are 15 residues in the CDR3. V was pared by 3 bases and J by 4 bases, with 15 bases between. In germline, CDR1 is MDHEN, CDR2 SYDVKM. In the original processing: How many nucleated cells were present was estimated from reference gene primer amplification. Clones were sequenced by immunoSEQ multiplex PCR, and TCRdb holds only the in-frame ones, with some missing. The V and J calls and clone size come from that table; D and trimming were worked out from the DNA. The sample records about 33,000 clones, almost 85% being singletons. This TCR was recovered from a man at least 80 years old with active COVID-19. V gene TRBV28 combines with J gene TRBJ1-2; D remains unclear. The specimen was peripheral blood. CDR3 protein: CASSFPTPGGYGYTF. As DNA, the CDR3 is TGTGCCAGCAGTTTCCCAACTCCCGGAGGCTATGGCTACACCTTC.